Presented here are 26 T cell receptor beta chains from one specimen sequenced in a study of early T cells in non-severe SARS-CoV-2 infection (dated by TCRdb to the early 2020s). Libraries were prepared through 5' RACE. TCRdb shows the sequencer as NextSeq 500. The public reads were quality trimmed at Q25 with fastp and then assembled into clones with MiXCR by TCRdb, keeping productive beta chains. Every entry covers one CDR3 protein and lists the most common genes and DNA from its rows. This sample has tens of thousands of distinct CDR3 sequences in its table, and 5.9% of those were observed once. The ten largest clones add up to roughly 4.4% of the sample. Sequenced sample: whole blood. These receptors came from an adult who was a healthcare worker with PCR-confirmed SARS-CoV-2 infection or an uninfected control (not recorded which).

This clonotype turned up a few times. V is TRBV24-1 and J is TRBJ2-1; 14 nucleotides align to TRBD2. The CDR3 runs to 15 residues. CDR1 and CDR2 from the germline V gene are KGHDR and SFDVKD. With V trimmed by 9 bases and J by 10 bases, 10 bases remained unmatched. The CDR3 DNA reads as TGTGCCACCTCTCCGGGACTAGCGGGAGTAGGAGAGCAGTTCTTC. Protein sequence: CATSPGLAGVGEQFF.

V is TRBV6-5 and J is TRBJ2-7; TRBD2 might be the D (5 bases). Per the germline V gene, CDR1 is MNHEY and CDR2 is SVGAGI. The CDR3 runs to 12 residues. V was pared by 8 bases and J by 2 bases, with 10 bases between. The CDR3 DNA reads TGTGCCAGCGGAGGAACCACCTACGAGCAGTACTTC. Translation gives CASGGTTYEQYF.

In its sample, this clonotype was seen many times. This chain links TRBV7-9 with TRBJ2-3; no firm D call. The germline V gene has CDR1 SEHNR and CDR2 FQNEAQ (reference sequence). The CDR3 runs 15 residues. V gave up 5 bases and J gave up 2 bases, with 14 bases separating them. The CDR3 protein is CASSPPDDPTDTQYF. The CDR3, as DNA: TGTGCCAGCAGCCCCCCCGACGATCCCACAGATACGCAGTATTTT. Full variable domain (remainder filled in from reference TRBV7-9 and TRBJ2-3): DTGVSQNPRHKITKRGQNVTFRCDPISEHNRLYWYRQTLGQGPEFLTYFQNEAQLEKSRLLSDRFSAERPKGSFSTLEIQRTEQGDSAMYLCASSPPDDPTDTQYFGPGTRLTVL.

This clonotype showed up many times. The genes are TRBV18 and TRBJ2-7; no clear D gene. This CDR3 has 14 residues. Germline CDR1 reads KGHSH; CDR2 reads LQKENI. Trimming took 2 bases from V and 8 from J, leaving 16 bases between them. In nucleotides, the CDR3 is TGTGCCAGCTCACCATCTTCTGGCCTCTCCAAGCAGTACTTC. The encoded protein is CASSPSSGLSKQYF.

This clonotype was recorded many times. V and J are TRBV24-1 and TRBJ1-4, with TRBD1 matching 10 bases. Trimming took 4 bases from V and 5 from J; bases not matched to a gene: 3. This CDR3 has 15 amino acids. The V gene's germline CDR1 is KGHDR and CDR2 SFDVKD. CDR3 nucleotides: TGTGCCACCAGTGACCGGACAGGGGGAAATGAAAAACTGTTTTTT. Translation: CATSDRTGGNEKLFF.

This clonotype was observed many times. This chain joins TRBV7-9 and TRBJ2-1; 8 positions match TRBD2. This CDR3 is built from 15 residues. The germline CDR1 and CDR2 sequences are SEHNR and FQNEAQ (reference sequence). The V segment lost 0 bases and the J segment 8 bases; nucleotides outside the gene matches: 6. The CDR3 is CASSLASGTSDEQFF. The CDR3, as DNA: TGTGCCAGCAGCTTAGCTAGCGGGACTTCGGATGAGCAGTTCTTC.

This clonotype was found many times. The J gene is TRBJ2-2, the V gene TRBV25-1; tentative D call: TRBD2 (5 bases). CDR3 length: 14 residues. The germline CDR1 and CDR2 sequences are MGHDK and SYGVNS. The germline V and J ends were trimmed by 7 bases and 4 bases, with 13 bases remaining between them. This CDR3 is CASKREGSTGELFF. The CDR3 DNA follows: TGTGCCAGCAAGCGAGAGGGAAGCACCGGGGAGCTGTTTTTT.

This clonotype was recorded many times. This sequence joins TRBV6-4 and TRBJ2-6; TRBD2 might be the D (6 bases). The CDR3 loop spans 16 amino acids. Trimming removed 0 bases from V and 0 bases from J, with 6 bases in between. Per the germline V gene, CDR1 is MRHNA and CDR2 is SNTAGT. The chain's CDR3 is CASSDSSGSGANVLTF. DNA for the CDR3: TGTGCCAGCAGTGACTCTAGCGGCTCTGGGGCCAACGTCCTGACTTTC.

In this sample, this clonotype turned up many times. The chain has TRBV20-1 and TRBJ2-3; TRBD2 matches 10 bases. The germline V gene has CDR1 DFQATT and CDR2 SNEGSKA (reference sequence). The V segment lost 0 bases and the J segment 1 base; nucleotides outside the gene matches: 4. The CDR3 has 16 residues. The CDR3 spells CSARDVLAGGTDTQYF. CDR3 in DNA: TGCAGTGCTAGAGATGTCCTAGCGGGAGGCACAGATACGCAGTATTTT.

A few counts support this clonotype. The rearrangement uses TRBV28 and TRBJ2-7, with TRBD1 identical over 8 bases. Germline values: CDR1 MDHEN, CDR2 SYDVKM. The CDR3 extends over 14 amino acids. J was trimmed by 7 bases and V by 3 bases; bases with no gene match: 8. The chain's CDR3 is CASSFPGGAYEQYF. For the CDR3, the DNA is TGTGCCAGCAGTTTCCCAGGGGGCGCGTATGAGCAGTACTTC. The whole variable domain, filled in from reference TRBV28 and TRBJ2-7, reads DVKVTQSSRYLVKRTGEKVFLECVQDMDHENMFWYRQDPGLGLRLIYFSYDVKMKEKGDIPEGYSVSREKKERFSLILESASTNQTSMYLCASSFPGGAYEQYFGPGTRLTVT.

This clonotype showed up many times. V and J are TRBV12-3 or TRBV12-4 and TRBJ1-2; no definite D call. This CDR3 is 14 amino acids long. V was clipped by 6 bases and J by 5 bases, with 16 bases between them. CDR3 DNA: TGTGCCAGCAGCAAGACGGAGGGCTCTTATGGCTACACCTTC. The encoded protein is CASSKTEGSYGYTF.

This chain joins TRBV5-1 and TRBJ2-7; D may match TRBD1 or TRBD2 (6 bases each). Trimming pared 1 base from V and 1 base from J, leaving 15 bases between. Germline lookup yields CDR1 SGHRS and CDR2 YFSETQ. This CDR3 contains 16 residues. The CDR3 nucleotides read TGCGCCAGCAGCTTGAAAGGGGGGACCCCGTCCTACGAGCAGTACTTC. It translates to CASSLKGGTPSYEQYF.

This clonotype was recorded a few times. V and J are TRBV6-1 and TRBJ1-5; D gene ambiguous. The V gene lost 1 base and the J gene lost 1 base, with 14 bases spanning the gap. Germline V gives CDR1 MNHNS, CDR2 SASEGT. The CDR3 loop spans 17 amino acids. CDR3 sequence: CASSEELSSGSNQPQHF. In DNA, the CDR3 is TGTGCCAGCAGTGAAGAATTGTCCTCGGGAAGCAATCAGCCCCAGCATTTT.

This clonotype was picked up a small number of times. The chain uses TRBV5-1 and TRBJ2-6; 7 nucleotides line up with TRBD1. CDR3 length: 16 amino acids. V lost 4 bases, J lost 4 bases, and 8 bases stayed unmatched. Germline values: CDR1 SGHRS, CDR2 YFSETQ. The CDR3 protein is CASSTDRAAGANVLTF. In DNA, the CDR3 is TGCGCCAGCAGCACCGACAGGGCGGCAGGGGCCAACGTCCTGACTTTC.

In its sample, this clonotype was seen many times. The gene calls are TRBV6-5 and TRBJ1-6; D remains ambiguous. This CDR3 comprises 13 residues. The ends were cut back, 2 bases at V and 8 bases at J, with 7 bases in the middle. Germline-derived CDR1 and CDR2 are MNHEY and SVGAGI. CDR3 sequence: CASSYRRDSPLHF. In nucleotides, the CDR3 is TGTGCCAGCAGTTACAGACGCGATTCACCCCTCCACTTT.

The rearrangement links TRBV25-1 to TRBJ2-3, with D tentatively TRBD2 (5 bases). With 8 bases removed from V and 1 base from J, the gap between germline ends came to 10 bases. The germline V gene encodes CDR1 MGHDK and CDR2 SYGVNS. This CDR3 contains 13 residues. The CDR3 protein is CASGLYGTDTQYF. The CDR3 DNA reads TGTGCCAGCGGACTGTACGGCACAGATACGCAGTATTTT.

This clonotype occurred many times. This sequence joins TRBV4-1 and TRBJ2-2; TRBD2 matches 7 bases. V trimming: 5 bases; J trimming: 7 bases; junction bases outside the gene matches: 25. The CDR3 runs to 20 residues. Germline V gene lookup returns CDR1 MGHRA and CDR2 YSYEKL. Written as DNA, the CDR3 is TGCGCCAGCAGCAAAAGGGCCAAAATGGCGGGAGTAATAACGGGCGGGGAGCTGTTTTTT. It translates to CASSKRAKMAGVITGGELFF.

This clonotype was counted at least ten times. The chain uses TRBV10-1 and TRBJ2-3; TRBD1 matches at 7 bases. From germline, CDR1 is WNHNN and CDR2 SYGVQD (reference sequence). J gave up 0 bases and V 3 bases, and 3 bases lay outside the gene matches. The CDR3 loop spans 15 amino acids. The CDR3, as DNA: TGCGCCAGCAGTGATATCAGGGGGAGCACAGATACGCAGTATTTT. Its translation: CASSDIRGSTDTQYF.

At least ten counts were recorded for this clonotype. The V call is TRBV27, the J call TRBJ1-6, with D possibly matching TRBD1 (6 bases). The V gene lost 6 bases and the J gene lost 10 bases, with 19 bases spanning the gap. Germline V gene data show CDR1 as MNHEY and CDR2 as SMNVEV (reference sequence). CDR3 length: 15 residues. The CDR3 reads CASRSPGGRESPLHF. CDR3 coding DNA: TGTGCCAGCAGGTCTCCCGGGGGGCGCGAATCACCCCTCCACTTT.

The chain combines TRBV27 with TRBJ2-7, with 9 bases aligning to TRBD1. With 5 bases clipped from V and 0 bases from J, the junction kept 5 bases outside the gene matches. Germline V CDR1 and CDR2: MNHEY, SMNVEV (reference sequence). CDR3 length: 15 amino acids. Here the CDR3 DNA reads TGTGCCAGCAGTCCCCTGACAGGGGGCTCCTACGAGCAGTACTTC. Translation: CASSPLTGGSYEQYF.

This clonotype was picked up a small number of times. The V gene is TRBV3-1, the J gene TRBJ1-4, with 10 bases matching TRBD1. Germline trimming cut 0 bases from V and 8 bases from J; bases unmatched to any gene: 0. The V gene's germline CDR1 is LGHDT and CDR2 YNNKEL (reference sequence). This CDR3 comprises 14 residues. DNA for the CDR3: TGTGCCAGCAGCCAAGAGGACAGGGGGGAAAAACTGTTTTTT. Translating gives CASSQEDRGEKLFF. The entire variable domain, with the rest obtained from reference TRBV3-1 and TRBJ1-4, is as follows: DTAVSQTPKYLVTQMGNDKSIKCEQNLGHDTMYWYKQDSKKFLKIMFSYNNKELIINETVPNRFSPKSPDKAHLNLHINSLELGDSAVYFCASSQEDRGEKLFFGSGTQLSVL.

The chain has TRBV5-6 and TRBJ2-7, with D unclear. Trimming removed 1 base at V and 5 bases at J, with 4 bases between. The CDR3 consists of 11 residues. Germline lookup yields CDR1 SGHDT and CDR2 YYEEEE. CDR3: CASSLYHEQYF. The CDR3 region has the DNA TGTGCCAGCAGCTTGTACCACGAGCAGTACTTC.

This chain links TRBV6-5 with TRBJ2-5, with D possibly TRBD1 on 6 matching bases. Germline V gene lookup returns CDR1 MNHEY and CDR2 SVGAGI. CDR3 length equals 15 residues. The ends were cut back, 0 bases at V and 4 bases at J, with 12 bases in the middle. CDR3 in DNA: TGTGCCAGCAGTTACTCGACTGGGGGCTCAGAGACCCAGTACTTC. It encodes CASSYSTGGSETQYF.

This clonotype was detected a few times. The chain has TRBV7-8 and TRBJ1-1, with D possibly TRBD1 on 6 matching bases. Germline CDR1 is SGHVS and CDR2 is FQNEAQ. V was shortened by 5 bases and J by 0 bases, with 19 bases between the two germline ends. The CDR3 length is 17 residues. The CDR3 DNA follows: TGTGCCAGCAGCCCCCGACAGGCCGCGGTGATGAACACTGAAGCTTTCTTT. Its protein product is CASSPRQAAVMNTEAFF.

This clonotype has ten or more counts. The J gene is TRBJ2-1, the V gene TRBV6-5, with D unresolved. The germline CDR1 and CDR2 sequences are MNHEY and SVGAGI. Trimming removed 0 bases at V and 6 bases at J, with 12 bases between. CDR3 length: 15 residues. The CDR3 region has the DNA TGTGCCAGCAGTTACTCGCCGGGTCTTGGCAATGAGCAGTTCTTC. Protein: CASSYSPGLGNEQFF.

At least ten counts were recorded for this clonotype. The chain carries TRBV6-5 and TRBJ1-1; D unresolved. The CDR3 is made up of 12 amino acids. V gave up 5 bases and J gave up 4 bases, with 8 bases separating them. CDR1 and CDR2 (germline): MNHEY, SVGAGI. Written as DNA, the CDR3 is TGTGCCAGCAGTAGGGAGATCACTGAAGCTTTCTTT. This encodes CASSREITEAFF.